Listed below are T cell receptor beta chains from one sample, sequenced in a study of cytomegalovirus exposure and HLA in healthy donors. Some clones are missing from TCRdb's copy, which holds only in-frame ones; the method was immunoSEQ multiplex PCR. The sample holds roughly 160,000 clones; approximately 80% are singletons and the top ten take 3.7%. Source material: PBMCs. All receptors derive from a young man in good health and CMV-seropositive. The CDR3 runs from the conserved cysteine through the conserved F or W. The order of the fields is V gene, D gene, J gene, clone size, CDR3 DNA, CDR3 protein. The D gene is left open where the match is weak. Clone size appears in some rows only: once, few, many, or a class for an expanded clone.

TRBV27	.	TRBJ2-2	.	TGTGCCAGCAGTTGGAGGGGATCCGGGGAGCTGTTTTTT	CASSWRGSGELFF
TRBV7-8	.	TRBJ1-2	.	TGTGCCAGCAGCCTCCGACAGGCGCCAACTGGCGGCTACACCTTC	CASSLRQAPTGGYTF
TRBV7-9	.	TRBJ2-1	.	TGTGCCAGCAGCTTAGATGGGGGGTCCTACAATGAGCAGTTCTTC	CASSLDGGSYNEQFF
TRBV28	.	TRBJ1-6	.	TGTGCCAGCAGCCTCGTGACAGATGGTAATTCACCCCTCCACTTT	CASSLVTDGNSPLHF
TRBV10-3	TRBD2	TRBJ2-1	once	TGTGCCATCAGTGAGTCCAGGCTAGCGGGGGGCTTTGATGAGCAGTTCTTC	CAISESRLAGGFDEQFF
TRBV6-6	TRBD2	TRBJ2-7	.	TGTGCCAGCAACCCAGCGGGGGGCCCCTACGAGCAGTACTTC	CASNPAGGPYEQYF
TRBV6-1	.	TRBJ1-4	.	TGTGCCAGCAGTGAATTGGCAGGGGCTAATGAAAAACTGTTTTTT	CASSELAGANEKLFF
TRBV9	TRBD1	TRBJ1-6	.	TGTGCCAGCAGTGAACAGGGGGCAGGGAATTCACCCCTCCACTTT	CASSEQGAGNSPLHF
TRBV29-1	.	TRBJ2-7	.	TGCAGCGTTGAACAGGGGGGCTACGAGCAGTACTTC	CSVEQGGYEQYF
TRBV10-2	.	TRBJ2-7	.	TGCGCCAGCAGGGTTCCGGCGCGGAGCTACGAGCAGTACTTC	CASRVPARSYEQYF
TRBV25-1	.	TRBJ1-6	.	TGTGCCAGCAGTGAATTTATTTCACCCCTCCACTTT	CASSEFISPLHF
TRBV7-3	.	TRBJ2-2	.	TGTGCCAGCAGCTTGTCCTACGACGGGGAGCTGTTTTTT	CASSLSYDGELFF
TRBV5-6	.	TRBJ1-1	.	TGTGCCAGCAGCTTGTTCGGGAGGGAGAACACTGAAGCTTTCTTT	CASSLFGRENTEAFF
TRBV5-6	.	TRBJ2-7	.	TGTGCCAGCAGCGCCACTGGAGCCTACGAGCAGTACTTC	CASSATGAYEQYF
TRBV9	TRBD1	TRBJ2-1	once	TGTGCCAGCAGCGACCGGGCAGGGGGCACGAATGAGCAGTTCTTC	CASSDRAGGTNEQFF
TRBV7-6	TRBD2	TRBJ2-7	.	TGTGCCAGCAGCTTAGTCGTTGCGGGGGAGGGCGTGGAAGAGCAGTACTTC	CASSLVVAGEGVEEQYF
TRBV7-3	TRBD1	TRBJ2-2	few	TGTGCCAGCAGTTTCCAGGGGGTCACCGGGGAGCTGTTTTTT	CASSFQGVTGELFF